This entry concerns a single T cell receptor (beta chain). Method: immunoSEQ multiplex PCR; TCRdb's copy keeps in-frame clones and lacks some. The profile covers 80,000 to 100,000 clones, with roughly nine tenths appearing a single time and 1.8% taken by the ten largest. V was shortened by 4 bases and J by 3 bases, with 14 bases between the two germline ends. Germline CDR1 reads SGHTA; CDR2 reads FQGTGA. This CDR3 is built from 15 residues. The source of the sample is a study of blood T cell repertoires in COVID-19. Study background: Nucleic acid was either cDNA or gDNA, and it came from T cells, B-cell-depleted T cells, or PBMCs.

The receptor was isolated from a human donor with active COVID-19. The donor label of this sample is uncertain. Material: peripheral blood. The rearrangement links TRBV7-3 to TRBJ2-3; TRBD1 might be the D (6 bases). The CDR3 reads CASSYPRGWTDTQYF. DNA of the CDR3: TGTGCCAGCAGCTATCCCAGGGGATGGACAGATACGCAGTATTTT.